This T cell receptor beta chain was recovered during a study of beta chain features in type 1 diabetes. The overall study: What patients shared with healthy donors was a similar profile of age, gender and cell yields.

As concerns this clone: The antigen is undetermined.

Broader study findings: The influence of HLA type on TCRB rearrangement stayed undetermined. Type 1 diabetes patients had TCRB CDR3s that were shorter (moderately but significantly so) in all four CD4+ subsets.

The CDR3 consists of 15 residues. The J segment lost 3 bases and the V segment lost 4 bases, leaving 5 bases of the junction unmatched. The V gene's germline CDR1 is MGHRA and CDR2 YSYEKL. The sequenced template was cDNA made from the entire isolated RNA. Profiled with immunoSEQ multiplex PCR; TCRdb holds only in-frame clones, not every one. The sample contains under 850,000 clones, around 15% of which appear only once. The J gene is TRBJ2-1, the V gene TRBV4-1; 8 bases fit TRBD1. Sequencing input: naive CD4+ T cells from blood. This TCR was sampled from a man between 18 and 29 years old with type 1 diabetes. The CDR3 region is CASSLLDRDYNEQFF. The CDR3 DNA reads TGCGCCAGCAGCCTCTTGGACAGGGACTACAATGAGCAGTTCTTC.